The clone carrying this T cell receptor (beta chain) has only one observation. Its antigen is currently unknown. This table comes from immunoSEQ multiplex PCR, and its TCRdb copy is limited to in-frame clones, with some not included. The sample lists 100,000 or so clones, approximately 86% occurring once. The length of the CDR3 is 12 residues. CDR1 and CDR2 from the germline V gene are SNHLY and FYNNEI. Trimming removed 6 bases at V and 4 bases at J, with 7 bases between. The source of the sample is a study of T cell responses to AZD1222 COVID-19 vaccine. Regarding the study as a whole: Variant regions that are unmutated are reportedly the target of nearly half of spike-specific TCRs. Receipt of two AZD1222 doses was followed by a rise in Spike-specific TCR breadth and depth.

The sample was peripheral blood, taken on day 0 of AZD1222 vaccination. The sequence derives from an adult in good health. The gene calls are TRBV2 and TRBJ1-5; D is unresolved. The CDR3: CASRPSNQPQHF. The CDR3 DNA reads as TGTGCCAGCAGACCAAGTAATCAGCCCCAGCATTTT.